Shown below are 7 T cell receptor beta chains from a single sample sequenced in a study of human T cells and chemical hapten exposure. The time point: patch test 3, about 24 weeks after DPC sensitization. The treatment is: therapeutic diphenylcyclopropenone sensitization with weekly scalp DPC. MiXCR, applied by TCRdb to the RACE reads, yields one record per CDR3 protein. Of about 120,000 distinct CDR3 sequences in the sample, roughly 12% are singletons; the top ten hold over 2%. Sequences were derived from whole blood, sampled in connection with sensitization to the hapten diphenylcyclopropenone (DPC). The receptors were sampled from a woman in her forties or fifties with alopecia areata. Some clones in this sample may be carry-over from other donors' samples.

This clonotype turned up a few times. The V and J genes are TRBV5-1 and TRBJ2-3; 11 bases agree with TRBD2. This CDR3 is 14 amino acids long. The germline CDR1 and CDR2 sequences are SGHRS and YFSETQ. With V trimmed by 7 bases and J by 3 bases, 4 bases remained unmatched. CDR3 in DNA: TGCGCCAGCTCTAGCGGGGGGACGACAGATACGCAGTATTTT. Translating gives CASSSGGTTDTQYF.

The gene calls are TRBV4-3 and TRBJ2-3; 12 bases align to TRBD2. This CDR3 region has 17 residues. In germline, CDR1 is LGHNA, CDR2 YSLEER. V trimming: 1 base; J trimming: 4 bases; junction bases outside the gene matches: 6. CDR3 loop: CASSQGLAGGGADTQYF. In DNA form, the CDR3 reads TGCGCCAGCAGCCAAGGTCTAGCGGGAGGGGGGGCAGATACGCAGTATTTT.

This chain connects TRBV9 to TRBJ2-5; TRBD2 agrees at 9 bases. Germline V CDR1 and CDR2: SGDLS, YYNGEE. This CDR3 has 16 residues. Trimming removed 0 bases from V and 5 bases from J; junction bases left unmatched: 8. As DNA, the CDR3 is TGTGCCAGCAGCGTAGCCGGAGCGGGAGGAGGGGAGACCCAGTACTTC. Its protein is CASSVAGAGGGETQYF.

The gene calls are TRBV10-3 and TRBJ1-5, with D possibly matching TRBD1 (6 bases). Trimming removed 1 base from V and 3 bases from J, with 10 bases in between. Per germline, CDR1 ENHRY and CDR2 SYGVKD. The CDR3 totals 15 residues. CDR3: CAISEYQGTNQPQHF. CDR3 DNA: TGTGCCATCAGTGAGTACCAGGGGACCAATCAGCCCCAGCATTTT.

In this sample, this clonotype turned up a few times. This chain joins TRBV7-9 and TRBJ1-1; tentatively, D is TRBD1 (6 bases). The CDR3 contains 15 residues. V lost 4 bases, J lost 6 bases, and 18 bases lay in between. CDR1 is SEHNR and CDR2 is FQNEAQ in the germline V gene (reference sequence). For the CDR3, the DNA is TGTGCCAGCAGCTCCAATCGGGGGGCAAGCGCTGAAGCTTTCTTT. Protein: CASSSNRGASAEAFF.

V is TRBV6-6 and J is TRBJ2-7, with TRBD2 identical over 8 bases. The J segment lost 0 bases and the V segment lost 6 bases, leaving 7 bases of the junction unmatched. Germline lookup yields CDR1 MNHNY and CDR2 SVGAGI (reference sequence). The CDR3 sequence is 15 residues long. Here the CDR3 reads CASSSPGLVSYEQYF. DNA of the CDR3: TGTGCCAGCAGCTCCCCGGGACTAGTCTCCTACGAGCAGTACTTC.

This clonotype was found a few times. The chain is built from TRBV12-3 or TRBV12-4 and TRBJ2-7; 12 bases align to TRBD2. The CDR3 totals 14 residues. V gave up 3 bases and J gave up 6 bases; unmatched junction bases: 3. This CDR3 reads CASSLTSGSGEQYF. In DNA form, the CDR3 reads TGTGCCAGCAGTTTGACTAGCGGGAGCGGCGAGCAGTACTTC.